Presented here are 5 T cell receptor beta chains from one specimen sequenced in a study of blood T cell repertoires in COVID-19. The data were produced by immunoSEQ multiplex PCR, yet TCRdb's version contains in-frame clones alone and is incomplete. The top ten hold almost 1.5% of the sample, which has fewer than 500,000 clones, 75% to 90% seen once. The sample comprised peripheral blood. Receptors were obtained from a woman in her 30s with active or convalescent COVID-19.

The chain employs TRBV27 and TRBJ2-7, with 10 bases matching TRBD2. V dropped 4 bases and J dropped 4; count of bases not matched to a gene: 19. Per germline, CDR1 MNHEY and CDR2 SMNVEV (reference sequence). This CDR3 has 19 amino acids. The CDR3 region is CASSSLSALAGVRRYEQYF. CDR3 DNA sequence: TGTGCCAGCAGTTCCCTATCAGCGCTAGCGGGAGTTAGAAGGTACGAGCAGTACTTC.

The V gene is TRBV11-3, the J gene TRBJ1-4, with TRBD1 matching over 8 bases. CDR3 length: 18 amino acids. V was clipped by 3 bases and J by 0 bases; unmatched bases: 9. Per the germline V gene, CDR1 is SGHNT and CDR2 is YENEEA. The CDR3 DNA reads as TGTGCCAGCAGCTTCCCGGGACAGGCCCGTACAACTAATGAAAAACTGTTTTTT. Amino acids: CASSFPGQARTTNEKLFF. Full variable domain (outside the CDR3, taken from reference TRBV11-3 and TRBJ1-4): EAGVVQSPRYKIIEKKQPVAFWCNPISGHNTLYWYLQNLGQGPELLIRYENEEAVDDSQLPKDRFSAERLKGVDSTLKIQPAELGDSAVYLCASSFPGQARTTNEKLFFGSGTQLSVL.

The chain links TRBV15 to TRBJ2-5; 8 bases are a match to TRBD1. The V gene's germline CDR1 is LNHNV and CDR2 YYDKDF (reference sequence). J was trimmed by 0 bases and V by 6 bases; bases with no gene match: 9. The CDR3 runs to 16 residues. This chain's CDR3 is CATSSDRGSDQETQYF. CDR3 DNA: TGTGCCACCAGTTCAGACAGGGGTTCGGACCAAGAGACCCAGTACTTC.

This chain joins TRBV2 and TRBJ1-1, with D unclear. Trimming removed 3 bases from V and 0 bases from J, with 11 bases in between. The CDR3 sequence is 15 residues long. Germline V lookup: CDR1 SNHLY, CDR2 FYNNEI. For the CDR3, the DNA is TGTGCCAGCAGTGAGAATTTGGGAGTGAACACTGAAGCTTTCTTT. Residues: CASSENLGVNTEAFF.

CDR3 sequence: CATGGDRAFQPQHF. The CDR3 nucleotides are TGTGCCACCGGGGGGGACAGGGCTTTTCAGCCCCAGCATTTT. This rearrangement joins TRBV6-5 to TRBJ1-5, with 9 nucleotides matching TRBD1. This CDR3 is built from 14 residues. From germline, CDR1 is MNHEY and CDR2 SVGAGI. V lost 10 bases to trimming and J lost 6 bases; unmatched junction nucleotides: 10.